The T cell receptor (beta chain) described here comes from a study of beta chain features in type 1 diabetes. The overall study: There were some 110 million sorted cells examined across all samples. Notes on the study in general: Relative to healthy donors, patients appeared to have naive, central memory and Treg TCRB repertoires that were more similar. Significant though moderate, a shortening of TCRB CDR3s appeared in all four CD4+ subsets of Type 1 diabetes patients.

Blood was drawn once from each donor into heparinised tubes. The draws averaged about 110 mL. Worth noting for this clone: Its target is not known.

Isolated RNA was reverse transcribed in full, so expressed TCRB transcripts were sequenced. Assay: immunoSEQ multiplex PCR; the TCRdb copy retains only in-frame clones and omits some. The repertoire consists of 400,000 or so clones, with roughly 12% occurring once and the leading ten covering over 0.008%. This CDR3 spans 15 amino acids. CDR1 SGHVS and CDR2 FQNEAQ come from the germline V gene. V gave up 6 bases and J gave up 5 bases; unmatched junction bases: 12. This sequence was found in a woman in her late teens or twenties with type 1 diabetes. This sequence joins TRBV7-8 and TRBJ1-2, with 7 bases lining up with TRBD1. The sequenced material came from naive CD4+ T cells from blood. The CDR3 protein is CASSSDRVRAYGYTF. As DNA, the CDR3 is TGTGCCAGCAGTTCCGACAGGGTTCGGGCATATGGCTACACCTTC.